A single sample is the source of the 10 T cell receptor beta chains below, sequenced in a study of T cells in tuberculosis. Time point noted: new active TB diagnosis, blood taken before or within 7 days of starting treatment. TCRdb's table, derived via immunoSEQ multiplex PCR, lists solely in-frame clones and lacks some. The data contain 30,000 to 40,000 clones, roughly 90% of them singletons. The sequencing used PBMCs, collected at tuberculosis diagnosis. The source is an adult with tuberculosis.

This chain joins TRBV11-2 and TRBJ2-1; D ambiguous. This CDR3 region has 12 residues. Between the trimmed V and J ends, which lost 3 bases and 9 bases, there was a span of 9 bases. CDR1 is SGHAT and CDR2 is FQNNGV in the germline V gene. As DNA, the CDR3 is TGTGCCAGCAGCTTCTCGCAGATTGAGCAGTTCTTC. Protein product: CASSFSQIEQFF.

The J gene is TRBJ2-3, the V gene TRBV6-4; 10 bases agree with TRBD2. CDR1 MRHNA and CDR2 SNTAGT come from the germline V gene. V shed 5 bases, J shed 4 bases, and the junction held 6 bases outside the gene matches. The CDR3 length is 15 residues. The CDR3 nucleotides read TGTGCCAGCAGTTCCAGCGGGGGGGCCGCAGATACGCAGTATTTT. It specifies CASSSSGGAADTQYF.

V and J are TRBV11-1 and TRBJ2-5, with 8 bases aligning to TRBD2. CDR3 size: 15 residues. Germline CDR1 reads SGHAT; CDR2 reads FQDESV (reference sequence). Unmatched junction bases numbered 7, after V lost 5 bases and J lost 2 bases. CDR3 sequence: CASSRTSFDQETQYF. The CDR3 nucleotides read TGTGCCAGCAGCAGGACTAGCTTCGATCAAGAGACCCAGTACTTC. The complete variable domain, with remaining parts taken from reference TRBV11-1 and TRBJ2-5, reads EAEVAQSPRYKITEKSQAVAFWCDPISGHATLYWYRQILGQGPELLVQFQDESVVDDSQLPKDRFSAERLKGVDSTLKIQPAELGDSAMYLCASSRTSFDQETQYFGPGTRLLVL.

This clone came up a few times. This rearrangement joins TRBV6-1 to TRBJ1-5; TRBD1 agrees at 11 bases. The CDR3 contains 16 residues. Germline loops: CDR1 MNHNS, CDR2 SASEGT. With V trimmed by 2 bases and J by 6 bases, 6 bases remained unmatched. CDR3 protein: CASSEKPGQGGQPQHF. The CDR3 region has the DNA TGTGCCAGCAGTGAAAAACCGGGACAGGGGGGTCAGCCCCAGCATTTT.

The chain couples TRBV5-4 to TRBJ1-2; 8 nucleotides match TRBD1. Germline lookup yields CDR1 SGHNT and CDR2 YYREEE (reference sequence). The CDR3 has 14 amino acids. The V and J ends lost 7 bases and 7 bases, in that order; junction bases with no gene match: 12. The CDR3 DNA sequence: TGTGCCAGCGGCCCCTCGGACAGGGTGGCTGGCTACACCTTC. This gives the protein CASGPSDRVAGYTF.

The V and J genes are TRBV6-5 and TRBJ2-3; D is ambiguous. The CDR3 loop spans 14 amino acids. The V and J ends lost 0 bases and 8 bases respectively, with 12 bases between them. CDR1 MNHEY and CDR2 SVGAGI come from the germline V gene. CDR3 sequence (DNA): TGTGCCAGCAGTTACTCCAACTCGGGTGGTACGCAGTATTTT. It is translated as CASSYSNSGGTQYF.

V and J are TRBV6-1 and TRBJ2-2; 7 nucleotides match TRBD2. Germline lookup yields CDR1 MNHNS and CDR2 SASEGT. Losses at the gene ends were 5 bases for V and 3 bases for J; bases not matched to a gene: 3. This CDR3 is built from 14 residues. The CDR3 nucleotides are TGTGCCAGCAGTCGGACTAGGGACACCGGGGAGCTGTTTTTT. Its translation: CASSRTRDTGELFF.

V is TRBV10-3 and J is TRBJ1-4, with 8 bases fitting TRBD1. The CDR3 is made up of 17 amino acids. Germline V gene lookup returns CDR1 ENHRY and CDR2 SYGVKD. With 5 bases clipped from V and 5 bases from J, the junction kept 13 bases outside the gene matches. CDR3 DNA: TGTGCCATCAGTCCAACCGGGACAGGAGGATTAAATGAAAAACTGTTTTTT. It encodes CAISPTGTGGLNEKLFF.

The chain is built from TRBV2 and TRBJ1-2; D remains ambiguous. Trimming took 9 bases from V and 0 from J, leaving 11 bases between them. Germline assignment: CDR1 SNHLY and CDR2 FYNNEI. The CDR3 runs 13 residues. The CDR3 is CARASGANYGYTF. CDR3 DNA sequence: TGTGCCAGGGCCTCCGGGGCTAACTATGGCTACACCTTC.

The rearrangement uses TRBV5-1 and TRBJ2-7; D remains unclear. The CDR3 covers 14 residues. Germline V gene data show CDR1 as SGHRS and CDR2 as YFSETQ. The V end lost 0 bases, the J end lost 0 bases, and 7 bases lay between the germline ends. This CDR3 is CASSLGLLSYEQYF. As DNA, the CDR3 is TGCGCCAGCAGCTTGGGACTCCTCTCCTACGAGCAGTACTTC.